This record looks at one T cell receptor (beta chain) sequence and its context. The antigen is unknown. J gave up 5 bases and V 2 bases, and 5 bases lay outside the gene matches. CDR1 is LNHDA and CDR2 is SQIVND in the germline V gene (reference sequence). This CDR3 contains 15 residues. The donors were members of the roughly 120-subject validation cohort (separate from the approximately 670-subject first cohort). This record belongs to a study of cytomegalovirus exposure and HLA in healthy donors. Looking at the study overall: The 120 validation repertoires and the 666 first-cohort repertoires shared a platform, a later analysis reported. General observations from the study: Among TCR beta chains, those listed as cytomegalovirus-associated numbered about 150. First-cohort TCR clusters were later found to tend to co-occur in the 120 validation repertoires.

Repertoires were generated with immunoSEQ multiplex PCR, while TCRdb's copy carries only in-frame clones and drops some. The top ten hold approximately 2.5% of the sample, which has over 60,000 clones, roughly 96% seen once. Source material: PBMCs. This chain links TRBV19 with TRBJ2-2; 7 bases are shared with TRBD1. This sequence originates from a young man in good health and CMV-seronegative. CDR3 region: CASSIPDRETGELFF. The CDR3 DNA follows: TGTGCCAGTAGTATACCCGACAGGGAAACCGGGGAGCTGTTTTTT.